This note documents a single T cell receptor beta chain sequence. Its antigen is unidentified. Sample-barcoded 5' priming and a J-beta primer mix drove a second PCR of 7 to 11 cycles. Every sample produced at least 2.5 million CDR3-containing paired-end reads. One entry per CDR3 protein results from TCRdb running MiXCR on the 5' RACE reads. The sample lists around 1,000,000 distinct CDR3 sequences; around two fifths were seen once. This sample stems from a study of blood T cells in healthy people across ages. Findings and caveats of the study: TCR beta diversity correlated strongly with naive T cell percentage.

This TCR derives from a man between 18 and 29 years old in good health. Sequenced input: blood.

CDR3 protein: CASSSPTQGFTEAFF. CDR3 nucleotide sequence: TGTGCCAGCAGCTCACCGACACAGGGTTTCACTGAAGCTTTCTTT. V and J are TRBV7-2 and TRBJ1-1, with D tentatively TRBD1 (6 bases). Looked up from germline, CDR1 is SGHTA and CDR2 is FQGNSA. The length of the CDR3 is 15 residues. The V gene lost 4 bases and the J gene lost 4 bases, with 16 bases spanning the gap.